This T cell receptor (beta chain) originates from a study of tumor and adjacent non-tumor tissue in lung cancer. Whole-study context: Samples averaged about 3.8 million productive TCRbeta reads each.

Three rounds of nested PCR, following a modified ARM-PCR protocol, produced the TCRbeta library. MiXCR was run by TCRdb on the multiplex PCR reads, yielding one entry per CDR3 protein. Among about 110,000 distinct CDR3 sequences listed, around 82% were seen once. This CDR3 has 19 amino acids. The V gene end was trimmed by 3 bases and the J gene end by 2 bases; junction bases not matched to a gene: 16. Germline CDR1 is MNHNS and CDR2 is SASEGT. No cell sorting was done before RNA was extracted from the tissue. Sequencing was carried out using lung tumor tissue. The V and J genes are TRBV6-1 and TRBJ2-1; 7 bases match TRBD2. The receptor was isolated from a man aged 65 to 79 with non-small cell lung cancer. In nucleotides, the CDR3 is TGTGCCAGCAGTGATCTGGGAGGGCCGGTGTTGCTCGCCTACAATGAGCAGTTCTTC. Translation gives CASSDLGGPVLLAYNEQFF.